These T cell receptor beta chains were read from a single sample in a study of blood T cell repertoires in COVID-19. The assay was immunoSEQ multiplex PCR, and TCRdb's table has in-frame clones only and misses some. The table lists under 450,000 clones, 80% to 90% of them singletons. The sample was peripheral blood. The receptors derive from a woman aged 55-69 years with COVID-19, enrolled during active disease. Both conserved end residues are part of each CDR3. A D gene is named only where the DNA matches it firmly. Rows give clone size only sometimes, using once, few, many, or a class for an expanded clone.

TRBD1	TRBV11-3	TRBJ1-2	NA	CASSPGTVNYGYTF	TGTGCCAGCAGCCCTGGGACAGTTAACTATGGCTACACCTTC
TRBD1	TRBV5-1	TRBJ1-4	NA	CASSLGQGVGEKLFF	TGCGCCAGCAGCTTGGGACAGGGGGTAGGTGAAAAACTGTTTTTT
NA	TRBV3-1/TRBV3-2	TRBJ2-5	NA	CASSQTSVLERETQYF	TGTGCCAGCAGCCAAACATCTGTTCTGGAGCGGGAGACCCAGTACTTC
TRBD2	TRBV6-2/TRBV6-3	TRBJ2-5	NA	CASSYSASGLETQYF	TGTGCCAGCAGTTACTCTGCTAGCGGATTGGAGACCCAGTACTTC
NA	TRBV11-1	TRBJ2-7	few	CASSLNNGGTYEQYF	TGTGCCAGCAGCTTAAACAACGGAGGGACGTACGAGCAGTACTTC
NA	TRBV5-1	TRBJ2-3	NA	CASSLATGGTDTQYF	TGCGCCAGCAGCTTGGCGACGGGGGGCACAGATACGCAGTATTTT
NA	TRBV3-1/TRBV3-2	TRBJ2-7	NA	CASSDTGATYEQYF	TGTGCCAGCAGCGACACAGGTGCTACCTACGAGCAGTACTTC
TRBD1	TRBV18	TRBJ1-2	NA	CASSSGGRLYGYTF	TGTGCCAGCTCATCAGGGGGTCGACTCTATGGCTACACCTTC
TRBD1	TRBV14	TRBJ2-7	NA	CASSQGDRGGYEQYF	TGTGCCAGCAGCCAAGGTGACAGGGGAGGTTACGAGCAGTACTTC
NA	TRBV5-5	TRBJ1-1	NA	CASSLDVDTEAFF	TGTGCCAGCAGCTTGGATGTAGACACTGAAGCTTTCTTT
TRBD2	TRBV2	TRBJ2-7	NA	CASTEVQGGEQYF	TGTGCCAGCACCGAAGTCCAGGGAGGGGAGCAGTACTTC
NA	TRBV27	TRBJ1-1	NA	CASSLVGRAEAFF	TGTGCCAGCAGTTTGGTAGGGAGGGCTGAAGCTTTCTTT
TRBD1	TRBV6-5	TRBJ1-5	NA	CASRTTGGGNQPQHF	TGTGCCAGCAGAACGACAGGGGGAGGCAATCAGCCCCAGCATTTT
TRBD1	TRBV27	TRBJ1-2	NA	CASSLGRGPSGYTF	TGTGCCAGCAGTTTAGGTAGGGGGCCTAGTGGCTACACCTTC
NA	TRBV10-2	TRBJ2-7	NA	CASSPYFYEQYF	TGCGCCAGCAGCCCCTATTTCTACGAGCAGTACTTC
TRBD1	TRBV30	TRBJ1-1	few	CAWDRQGRTEAFF	TGTGCCTGGGACCGACAGGGAAGGACTGAAGCTTTCTTT
NA	TRBV5-1	TRBJ2-7	NA	CASSSRPLQGEPRFNEQYF	TGCGCCAGCAGCTCGAGACCCCTACAGGGAGAGCCGCGATTTAACGAGCAGTACTTC
NA	TRBV3-1/TRBV3-2	TRBJ1-2	once	CASSQEQGWISNYGYTF	TGTGCCAGCAGCCAAGAACAGGGCTGGATTTCTAACTATGGCTACACCTTC
TRBD1	TRBV19	TRBJ1-4	NA	CASSASGQLNEKLFF	TGTGCCAGTAGTGCCTCGGGACAGTTAAATGAAAAACTGTTTTTT
TRBD1	TRBV3-1/TRBV3-2	TRBJ1-5	NA	CVSSRGDRGFNQPQHF	TGTGTCAGCAGCCGGGGGGACAGGGGTTTTAATCAGCCCCAGCATTTT
NA	TRBV9	TRBJ1-2	NA	CASSVAANYGYTF	TGTGCCAGCAGCGTAGCAGCTAACTATGGCTACACCTTC
TRBD1	TRBV5-6	TRBJ2-7	NA	CASRTGLAYEQYF	TGTGCCAGCAGGACAGGGCTCGCATACGAGCAGTACTTC